The 27 T cell receptor beta chains below were found in one sample sequenced in a study of cytomegalovirus exposure and HLA in healthy donors. PCR was performed using 60 Vbeta and 13 Jbeta primers. Sequenced by immunoSEQ multiplex PCR; TCRdb stores in-frame clones only, minus some. The table has approximately 170,000 clones, around 78% seen once; the top ten hold roughly 1.9%. Sequenced: PBMCs. Receptors were obtained from a woman in her twenties or thirties in good health and CMV-seropositive.

This rearrangement joins TRBV7-2 to TRBJ1-5; D not resolved. V was shortened by 5 bases and J by 1 base, with 12 bases between the two germline ends. CDR3 length: 15 amino acids. Germline V gene data show CDR1 as SGHTA and CDR2 as FQGNSA. CDR3 residues: CASSPSGRSNQPQHF. CDR3 nucleotide sequence: TGTGCCAGCAGCCCCTCGGGAAGGAGCAATCAGCCCCAGCATTTT.

The chain employs TRBV6-6 and TRBJ2-7; 15 bases map to TRBD2. Trimming took 6 bases from V and 4 from J; bases not matched to a gene: 7. This CDR3 is built from 16 residues. In germline, CDR1 is MNHNY, CDR2 SVGAGI (reference sequence). CDR3 in DNA: TGTGCCAGCAGCCACCCCGGGACTAGCGGGAGGTACGAGCAGTACTTC. Its protein product is CASSHPGTSGRYEQYF.

This sequence joins TRBV2 and TRBJ2-5, with 9 bases fitting TRBD2. V trimming: 2 bases; J trimming: 7 bases; junction bases outside the gene matches: 17. The length of the CDR3 is 18 residues. From germline, CDR1 is SNHLY and CDR2 FYNNEI. The CDR3 DNA reads as TGTGCCAGCAGTGAAAGGGCTAGCGGGGTCAACGGGTTAGGGACCCAGTACTTC. This encodes CASSERASGVNGLGTQYF.

The chain carries TRBV2 and TRBJ1-2, with 7 positions matching TRBD1. Per germline, CDR1 SNHLY and CDR2 FYNNEI. This CDR3 has 15 amino acids. Losses at the gene ends were 2 bases for V and 5 bases for J; bases not matched to a gene: 8. CDR3 coding DNA: TGTGCCAGCAGTGAACTGACCGGGACAGCATATGGCTACACCTTC. Translated: CASSELTGTAYGYTF.

This clone occurred once. This chain joins TRBV7-2 and TRBJ2-3, with a possible D match to TRBD2 (5 bases). V was trimmed by 5 bases and J by 5 bases, leaving 17 bases between them. Germline loops: CDR1 SGHTA, CDR2 FQGNSA. This CDR3 spans 15 amino acids. CDR3 bases: TGTGCCAGCAGCCCAACTATCCGGACTCGAGATACGCAGTATTTT. It is translated as CASSPTIRTRDTQYF.

The chain combines TRBV5-1 with TRBJ2-7; 9 bases agree with TRBD2. Losses at the gene ends were 0 bases for V and 7 bases for J; bases not matched to a gene: 11. Looked up from germline, CDR1 is SGHRS and CDR2 is YFSETQ. This CDR3 contains 16 residues. The CDR3 reads CASSLGVVAGVQEQYF. CDR3 coding DNA: TGCGCCAGCAGCTTGGGCGTCGTAGCGGGAGTTCAAGAGCAGTACTTC.

The gene calls are TRBV7-2 and TRBJ1-3; D call uncertain. This CDR3 is built from 16 residues. Trimming stripped 3 bases from V and 0 bases from J, with 12 bases between. The germline CDR1 and CDR2 sequences are SGHTA and FQGNSA. The CDR3 coding sequence is TGTGCCAGCAGCTTCCGTCTATCTTTCTCTGGAAACACCATATATTTT. Protein product: CASSFRLSFSGNTIYF.

The CDR3 loop reads CASSTPARGTYNQPQHF. CDR3 in DNA: TGTGCCAGTAGTACGCCCGCCCGGGGGACTTACAATCAGCCCCAGCATTTT. The V and J genes are TRBV19 and TRBJ1-5; perhaps TRBD1 as D (5 bases). V dropped 4 bases and J dropped 3 bases, with 19 bases sitting between them. Germline V gene lookup returns CDR1 LNHDA and CDR2 SQIVND (reference sequence). The CDR3 runs 17 residues.

This clone appeared once. The chain carries TRBV5-1 and TRBJ2-1; tentative D call: TRBD2 (6 bases). The CDR3 consists of 14 residues. Trimming pared 4 bases from V and 6 bases from J, leaving 14 bases between. Germline CDR1 SGHRS, CDR2 YFSETQ. In DNA, the CDR3 is TGCGCCAGCAGCGTACATAGCGGTTTCAATGAGCAGTTCTTC. Translation: CASSVHSGFNEQFF.

Concerning this clone: Within the sample, other DNA sequences also encode this same CDR3. This sequence joins TRBV7-2 and TRBJ2-5; TRBD2 is a possible D gene (6 bases). V was clipped by 5 bases and J by 2 bases, with 9 bases between them. The CDR3 spans 13 residues. CDR1 and CDR2 from the germline V gene are SGHTA and FQGNSA. In DNA form, the CDR3 reads TGTGCCAGCAGCCTCGGACTACAAGAGACCCAGTACTTC. It codes for CASSLGLQETQYF.

The chain has TRBV9 and TRBJ2-1, with 7 nucleotides matching TRBD2. The germline V gene has CDR1 SGDLS and CDR2 YYNGEE. This CDR3 contains 16 residues. The trim removed 4 bases at V and 5 bases at J, leaving 12 bases unmatched. The CDR3 DNA follows: TGTGCCAGCAGCTCCCGGACTAGTCCGATACACAATGAGCAGTTCTTC. It is translated as CASSSRTSPIHNEQFF.

A word on this clone: The sample contains more than one DNA sequence encoding this CDR3. The chain recombines TRBV18 with TRBJ2-7; 11 bases are shared with TRBD2. The CDR3 length is 14 residues. The V gene's germline CDR1 is KGHSH and CDR2 LQKENI. The ends lost 3 bases at V and 3 bases at J; junction bases unmatched: 1. Here the CDR3 DNA reads TGTGCCAGCTCACCGGGGACTAGCGGCTACGAGCAGTACTTC. Protein product: CASSPGTSGYEQYF.

The CDR3 region is CASTRGGSGANVLTF. CDR3 in DNA: TGTGCCAGCACGCGCGGCGGCTCTGGGGCCAACGTCCTGACTTTC. The chain joins TRBV2 to TRBJ2-6, with D uncertain. Trimming left V 7 bases short and J 0 bases short, with 10 bases between. CDR1 is SNHLY, CDR2 FYNNEI, per germline. This CDR3 is built from 15 residues.

This clone was counted a few times. V usage is TRBV19 and J usage is TRBJ2-3, with D perhaps matching TRBD1 (5 bases). The CDR3 contains 12 residues. Per germline, CDR1 LNHDA and CDR2 SQIVND (reference sequence). Trimming stripped 2 bases from V and 9 bases from J, with 9 bases between. CDR3 bases: TGTGCCAGTAGTATACAGGGTGGCACGCAGTATTTT. Translated, it gives CASSIQGGTQYF.

J is TRBJ1-2 and V is TRBV7-2; D is possibly TRBD1 (6 bases). The CDR3 consists of 16 residues. Trimming removed 1 base from V and 4 bases from J, with 16 bases in between. Germline CDR1 SGHTA, CDR2 FQGNSA. CDR3 coding DNA: TGTGCCAGCAGCTTAGGGAAAACAGGGCCGGGCTATGGCTACACCTTC. Amino acid sequence: CASSLGKTGPGYGYTF.

The chain recombines TRBV5-1 with TRBJ1-1, with D perhaps matching TRBD1 (5 bases). V shed 4 bases and J shed 7 bases, with 14 bases lying between them. The CDR3 totals 13 residues. From germline, CDR1 is SGHRS and CDR2 YFSETQ. DNA for the CDR3: TGCGCCAGCAGCCCTGGGGGGGTTCTTGAAGCTTTCTTT. This sequence encodes CASSPGGVLEAFF.

This clone was counted a few times. This rearrangement joins TRBV5-4 to TRBJ2-1; a weak D match, TRBD1 (5 bases). Germline loops: CDR1 SGHNT, CDR2 YYREEE (reference sequence). This CDR3 has 13 amino acids. V lost 1 base, J lost 15 bases, and 17 bases lay in between. CDR3 protein: CASSLSLQGVPFF. The CDR3 DNA reads TGTGCCAGCAGCTTGTCGCTTCAGGGTGTGCCGTTCTTC.

The gene calls are TRBV2 and TRBJ2-3; a weak D match, TRBD2 (5 bases). CDR1 and CDR2 from the germline V gene are SNHLY and FYNNEI. The CDR3 has 12 amino acids. Trimming took 8 bases from V and 0 from J, leaving 6 bases between them. The CDR3: CASRTSTDTQYF. DNA of the CDR3: TGTGCCAGCCGGACTAGCACAGATACGCAGTATTTT.

This clone was seen only once. This sequence joins TRBV6-5 and TRBJ2-3, with 9 nucleotides matching TRBD2. CDR1 MNHEY and CDR2 SVGAGI come from the germline V gene. This CDR3 spans 13 amino acids. The V and J ends lost 8 bases and 1 base, in that order; junction bases with no gene match: 1. For the CDR3, the DNA is TGTGCCAGCCAGCGGGAGGGCACAGATACGCAGTATTTT. This codes for CASQREGTDTQYF.

The rearrangement joins TRBV29-1 to TRBJ2-7; D might be TRBD2 (7 bases). Germline V gene data show CDR1 as SQVTM and CDR2 as ANQGSEA. This CDR3 contains 16 residues. V was shortened by 2 bases and J by 1 base, with 18 bases between the two germline ends. This CDR3 reads CSVESGGTSKSYEQYF. CDR3 DNA: TGCAGCGTTGAATCCGGGGGGACATCCAAATCCTACGAGCAGTACTTC.

This clone was recorded a few times. The CDR3 sequence: CASSWTGGNEKLFF. CDR3 nucleotides: TGTGCCAGCAGTTGGACAGGGGGTAATGAAAAACTGTTTTTT. The chain combines TRBV6-5 with TRBJ1-4; 10 positions agree with TRBD1. Germline trimming cut 4 bases from V and 4 bases from J; bases unmatched to any gene: 0. CDR1 is MNHEY, CDR2 SVGAGI, per germline. The CDR3 consists of 14 residues.

This chain joins TRBV5-1 and TRBJ2-1; 7 bases fit TRBD1. This CDR3 has 16 residues. V lost 4 bases, J lost 4 bases, and 11 bases stayed unmatched. The germline gives CDR1 SGHRS, CDR2 YFSETQ. CDR3: CASSPTTGQKYNEQFF. In nucleotides, the CDR3 is TGCGCCAGCAGCCCGACTACGGGACAGAAATACAATGAGCAGTTCTTC. Full variable domain (remainder filled in from reference TRBV5-1 and TRBJ2-1): KAGVTQTPRYLIKTRGQQVTLSCSPISGHRSVSWYQQTPGQGLQFLFEYFSETQRNKGNFPGRFSGRQFSNSRSEMNVSTLELGDSALYLCASSPTTGQKYNEQFFGPGTRLTVL.

The rearrangement links TRBV25-1 to TRBJ1-2; D is unresolved. Germline V CDR1 and CDR2: MGHDK, SYGVNS. The V gene lost 7 bases and the J gene lost 8 bases, with 14 bases spanning the gap. The CDR3 runs to 12 residues. This CDR3 is CASTAGSGGYTF. CDR3 sequence (DNA): TGTGCCAGCACCGCAGGTTCGGGGGGCTACACCTTC.

The chain combines TRBV5-1 with TRBJ1-3; no firm D call. With 4 bases removed from V and 4 bases from J, the gap between germline ends came to 12 bases. This CDR3 is 14 amino acids long. Germline V gives CDR1 SGHRS, CDR2 YFSETQ. CDR3 region: CASSLGSDGNTIYF. CDR3 nucleotides: TGCGCCAGCAGCCTAGGGAGCGACGGAAACACCATATATTTT.

This chain joins TRBV5-1 and TRBJ2-5; a weak D match, TRBD1 (6 bases). Trimming removed 6 bases from V and 2 bases from J, with 17 bases in between. This CDR3 is 15 amino acids long. Germline V lookup: CDR1 SGHRS, CDR2 YFSETQ. CDR3 amino acids: CASTEIGTTQETQYF. The CDR3 DNA reads as TGCGCCAGCACCGAGATCGGGACAACTCAAGAGACCCAGTACTTC.

J is TRBJ2-7 and V is TRBV19, with TRBD2 as a possible D gene (5 bases). V lost 2 bases and J lost 2, with 19 bases in between. This CDR3 comprises 17 residues. Per the germline V gene, CDR1 is LNHDA and CDR2 is SQIVND (reference sequence). In nucleotides, the CDR3 is TGTGCCAGTAGTATAAGAGGAGGTGCGCCTCTCCCCTACGAGCAGTACTTC. Translating it yields CASSIRGGAPLPYEQYF.

The chain combines TRBV5-1 with TRBJ2-1; tentative D call: TRBD1 (5 bases). Trimming cost V 1 base and J 4 bases, with 9 bases left between them. CDR3 length equals 14 residues. Germline lookup yields CDR1 SGHRS and CDR2 YFSETQ. The CDR3 DNA is TGCGCCAGCAGCTTGCGACAGTCATACAATGAGCAGTTCTTC. Translated: CASSLRQSYNEQFF.